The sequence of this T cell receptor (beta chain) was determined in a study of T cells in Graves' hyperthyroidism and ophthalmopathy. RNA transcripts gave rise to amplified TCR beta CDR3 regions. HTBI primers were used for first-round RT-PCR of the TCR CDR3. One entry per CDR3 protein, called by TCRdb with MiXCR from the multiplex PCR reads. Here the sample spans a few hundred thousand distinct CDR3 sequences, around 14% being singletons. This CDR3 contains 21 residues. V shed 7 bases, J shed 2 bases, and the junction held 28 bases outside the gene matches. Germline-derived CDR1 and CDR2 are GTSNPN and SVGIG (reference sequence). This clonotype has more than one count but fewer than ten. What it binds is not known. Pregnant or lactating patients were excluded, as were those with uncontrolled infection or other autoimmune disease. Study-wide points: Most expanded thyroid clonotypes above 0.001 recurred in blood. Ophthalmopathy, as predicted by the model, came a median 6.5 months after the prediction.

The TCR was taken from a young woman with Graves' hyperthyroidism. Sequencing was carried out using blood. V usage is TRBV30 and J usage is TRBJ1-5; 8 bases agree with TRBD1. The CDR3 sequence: CAYNRQKPPNQGARGNQPQHF. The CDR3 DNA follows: TGTGCCTACAACCGCCAAAAACCCCCGAATCAGGGGGCGCGGGGCAATCAGCCCCAGCATTTT.